These T cell receptor beta chains were read from a single sample in a study of OX40 agonist ivuxolimab in advanced cancers. Some clones are missing from TCRdb's copy, which holds only in-frame ones; the method was immunoSEQ multiplex PCR. The sample consists of 70,000 to 95,000 clones, roughly 91% of them appearing once. This sample comprised CD4+ or CD8+ T cells sorted from blood, obtained in a trial of the OX40 agonist ivuxolimab. Receptors were obtained from an adult with an advanced solid tumor such as melanoma, head and neck, liver or kidney cancer. CDR3s include the opening cysteine and the closing phenylalanine or tryptophan. D genes are given only for firm matches. For some rows the clone size is stated as once, few or many, or as a class when expanded; others skip it.

v_call: TRBV28; j_call: TRBJ1-2; clone_size: -; d_call: TRBD1; cdr3_nt: TGTGCCAGCAGTATCCGACAGGGCCGTGGCTACACCTTC; cdr3_aa: CASSIRQGRGYTF
v_call: TRBV6-1; j_call: TRBJ2-4; clone_size: -; d_call: -; cdr3_nt: TGTGCCAGCTGGCAGAGGGGGAAAAACATTCAGTACTTC; cdr3_aa: CASWQRGKNIQYF
v_call: TRBV13; j_call: TRBJ2-1; clone_size: -; d_call: TRBD2; cdr3_nt: TGTGCCAGCAGCTTAGTTCTAGCGGGGGGGCATGAGCAGTTCTTC; cdr3_aa: CASSLVLAGGHEQFF
v_call: TRBV30; j_call: TRBJ1-5; clone_size: -; d_call: -; cdr3_nt: TGTGCCTGGAATAGGGCCGTTGATCAGCCCCAGCATTTT; cdr3_aa: CAWNRAVDQPQHF
v_call: TRBV2; j_call: TRBJ2-1; clone_size: -; d_call: TRBD1; cdr3_nt: TGTGCCAGTTTCCGGGACAGGGGGACGGACAATGAGCAGTTCTTC; cdr3_aa: CASFRDRGTDNEQFF
v_call: TRBV27; j_call: TRBJ1-6; clone_size: -; d_call: TRBD1; cdr3_nt: TGTGCCAGCAGTACCGGGACAGGGACATCACCCCTCCACTTT; cdr3_aa: CASSTGTGTSPLHF
v_call: TRBV6-1; j_call: TRBJ1-1; clone_size: -; d_call: -; cdr3_nt: TGTGCCAGCAGGGGGGGGGCCGGAGAAGCTTTCTTT; cdr3_aa: CASRGGAGEAFF
v_call: TRBV19; j_call: TRBJ1-2; clone_size: -; d_call: -; cdr3_nt: TGTGCCAGTAGTATATCCTTCCCGGGGTATGGCTACACCTTC; cdr3_aa: CASSISFPGYGYTF
v_call: TRBV14; j_call: TRBJ2-5; clone_size: -; d_call: TRBD2; cdr3_nt: TGTGCCAGCAGCCAAGTGGGCCAGCGGGGGGGCCAAGAGACCCAGTACTTC; cdr3_aa: CASSQVGQRGGQETQYF
v_call: TRBV6-1; j_call: TRBJ2-5; clone_size: -; d_call: -; cdr3_nt: TGTGCCAGCAGTGTTGACGGGGGAAAAGAGACCCAGTACTTC; cdr3_aa: CASSVDGGKETQYF
v_call: TRBV5-8; j_call: TRBJ1-5; clone_size: -; d_call: TRBD1; cdr3_nt: TGTGCCAGCAGCGCGGGACAGGTTAATTCACATCAGCCCCAGCATTTT; cdr3_aa: CASSAGQVNSHQPQHF
v_call: TRBV2; j_call: TRBJ2-5; clone_size: -; d_call: -; cdr3_nt: TGTGCCAGCAGGCAGGGTGGAGAGACCCAGTACTTC; cdr3_aa: CASRQGGETQYF
v_call: TRBV2; j_call: TRBJ2-1; clone_size: -; d_call: TRBD2; cdr3_nt: TGTGCCAGCAGTGTTAGCGGGGGCTCCTACAATGAGCAGTTCTTC; cdr3_aa: CASSVSGGSYNEQFF
v_call: TRBV18; j_call: TRBJ1-1; clone_size: -; d_call: -; cdr3_nt: TGTGCCAGCTCACCAACAGTGATGAACACTGAAGCTTTCTTT; cdr3_aa: CASSPTVMNTEAFF
v_call: TRBV7-9; j_call: TRBJ1-6; clone_size: -; d_call: TRBD1; cdr3_nt: TGTGCCAGCAGCTTAGGCGACAGGGTTGATTCACCCCTCCACTTT; cdr3_aa: CASSLGDRVDSPLHF
v_call: TRBV6-5; j_call: TRBJ2-3; clone_size: -; d_call: -; cdr3_nt: TGTGCCAGCAGTCCCTTGGGGTCCGGAGATACGCAGTATTTT; cdr3_aa: CASSPLGSGDTQYF
v_call: TRBV5-4; j_call: TRBJ1-6; clone_size: -; d_call: -; cdr3_nt: TGTGCCAGCAGCTTGGATCAGAGTAATTCACCCCTCCACTTT; cdr3_aa: CASSLDQSNSPLHF
v_call: TRBV2; j_call: TRBJ2-3; clone_size: -; d_call: -; cdr3_nt: TGTGCCAGCAGTGATGGGTACACAGATACGCAGTATTTT; cdr3_aa: CASSDGYTDTQYF
v_call: TRBV5-1; j_call: TRBJ1-4; clone_size: -; d_call: -; cdr3_nt: TGCGCCAGCAGCGAGCCGGGGTTAGAAAAACTGTTTTTT; cdr3_aa: CASSEPGLEKLFF
v_call: TRBV5-1; j_call: TRBJ1-2; clone_size: -; d_call: TRBD1; cdr3_nt: TGCGCCAGCACCCAGGGGGGCTATGGCTACACCTTC; cdr3_aa: CASTQGGYGYTF
v_call: TRBV7-2; j_call: TRBJ1-1; clone_size: -; d_call: -; cdr3_nt: TGTGCCAGCAGCCCATCGAGGGATGGGACTGAAGCTTTCTTT; cdr3_aa: CASSPSRDGTEAFF
v_call: TRBV5-1; j_call: TRBJ2-7; clone_size: -; d_call: -; cdr3_nt: TGCGCCAGCAGCTTGGCCTACTCCTACGAGCAGTACTTC; cdr3_aa: CASSLAYSYEQYF
v_call: TRBV6-5; j_call: TRBJ2-1; clone_size: -; d_call: -; cdr3_nt: TGTGCCAGCAGTTCGGTAGTACGGAATGAGCAGTTCTTC; cdr3_aa: CASSSVVRNEQFF
v_call: TRBV14; j_call: TRBJ2-1; clone_size: -; d_call: TRBD2; cdr3_nt: TGTGCCAGCAGCCGATCACCCTGGGGGAGGGCGCCCAATGAGCAGTTCTTC; cdr3_aa: CASSRSPWGRAPNEQFF
v_call: TRBV9; j_call: TRBJ1-1; clone_size: once; d_call: -; cdr3_nt: TGTGCCAGCAGCGCCCAGACAGGGAACACTGAAGCTTTCTTT; cdr3_aa: CASSAQTGNTEAFF
v_call: TRBV6-1; j_call: TRBJ1-6; clone_size: -; d_call: TRBD1; cdr3_nt: TGTGCCAGCAGTGGACAGGGGGGTAATTCACCCCTCCACTTT; cdr3_aa: CASSGQGGNSPLHF
v_call: TRBV19; j_call: TRBJ2-5; clone_size: -; d_call: -; cdr3_nt: TGTGCCAGTAGCGGGGGGCACCAAGAGACCCAGTACTTC; cdr3_aa: CASSGGHQETQYF
v_call: TRBV28; j_call: TRBJ1-6; clone_size: -; d_call: -; cdr3_nt: TGTGCCAGCAGTTTAATCAGGGGATCGGGTTCACCCCTCCACTTT; cdr3_aa: CASSLIRGSGSPLHF
v_call: TRBV15; j_call: TRBJ1-1; clone_size: once; d_call: -; cdr3_nt: TGTGCCACCAGCCTGGAGGAGGACACTGAAGCTTTCTTT; cdr3_aa: CATSLEEDTEAFF
v_call: TRBV10-1; j_call: TRBJ2-3; clone_size: -; d_call: -; cdr3_nt: TGCGCCAGCAGTGAGTCAACAGCCGTGATGACAGATACGCAGTATTTT; cdr3_aa: CASSESTAVMTDTQYF
v_call: TRBV12-5; j_call: TRBJ1-4; clone_size: -; d_call: -; cdr3_nt: TGTGCTAGTGGGGCGAACGACAGGACTAATGAAAAACTGTTTTTT; cdr3_aa: CASGANDRTNEKLFF
v_call: TRBV6-5; j_call: TRBJ2-1; clone_size: -; d_call: TRBD1; cdr3_nt: TGTGCCAGCAGGACCAGGACAGGGGAGGATGAGCAGTTCTTC; cdr3_aa: CASRTRTGEDEQFF
v_call: TRBV19; j_call: TRBJ1-1; clone_size: -; d_call: -; cdr3_nt: TGTGCCAGTAGTAAAAGGGGGGGTGACACTGAAGCTTTCTTT; cdr3_aa: CASSKRGGDTEAFF
v_call: TRBV5-6; j_call: TRBJ1-4; clone_size: -; d_call: -; cdr3_nt: TGTGCCAGCAGCTTGGTCCAGGGAAGGAGCGGACTGTTTTTT; cdr3_aa: CASSLVQGRSGLFF
v_call: TRBV4-1; j_call: TRBJ2-1; clone_size: few; d_call: TRBD1; cdr3_nt: TGCGCCAGCAGCCAAGTACTCAGGGGGCCGGCCCTTTCATACAATGAGCAGTTCTTC; cdr3_aa: CASSQVLRGPALSYNEQFF
v_call: TRBV28; j_call: TRBJ2-7; clone_size: -; d_call: TRBD1; cdr3_nt: TGTGCCAGTAACCAGGGACAGAACTACGAGCAGTACTTC; cdr3_aa: CASNQGQNYEQYF
v_call: TRBV30; j_call: TRBJ2-1; clone_size: -; d_call: -; cdr3_nt: TGTGCCTGCCTGGACTTACCCCGGAGTGAGCAGTTCTTC; cdr3_aa: CACLDLPRSEQFF
v_call: TRBV7-9; j_call: TRBJ1-1; clone_size: -; d_call: -; cdr3_nt: TGTGCCAGCAGCGACCAATCGACTGAAGCTTTCTTT; cdr3_aa: CASSDQSTEAFF
v_call: TRBV6-1; j_call: TRBJ1-6; clone_size: -; d_call: -; cdr3_nt: TGTGCCAGCAGTGAGGGGTCTTCACCCCTCCACTTT; cdr3_aa: CASSEGSSPLHF
v_call: TRBV5-1; j_call: TRBJ2-1; clone_size: -; d_call: -; cdr3_nt: TGCGCCAGCAGCTCCTACAGCTCCTACAATGAGCAGTTCTTC; cdr3_aa: CASSSYSSYNEQFF
v_call: TRBV27; j_call: TRBJ2-1; clone_size: once; d_call: -; cdr3_nt: TGTGCCAGCAGTCCTCCTACAGGCCGCTCCTACAATGAGCAGTTCTTC; cdr3_aa: CASSPPTGRSYNEQFF
v_call: TRBV28; j_call: TRBJ1-6; clone_size: -; d_call: -; cdr3_nt: TGTGCCAGCAGGATCCGGGACCCAAATAATTCACCCCTCCACTTT; cdr3_aa: CASRIRDPNNSPLHF
v_call: TRBV11-2; j_call: TRBJ1-5; clone_size: -; d_call: TRBD1; cdr3_nt: TGTGCCAGCAGCTTAAGTGGACAGGGAAACAATCAGCCCCAGCATTTT; cdr3_aa: CASSLSGQGNNQPQHF
v_call: TRBV10-1; j_call: TRBJ2-3; clone_size: -; d_call: -; cdr3_nt: TGCGCCAGCAGTGAAGGCCCCAGGGATACGCAGTATTTT; cdr3_aa: CASSEGPRDTQYF
v_call: TRBV5-4; j_call: TRBJ2-1; clone_size: -; d_call: TRBD1; cdr3_nt: TGTGCCAGCAACCCGGGACAGGGCCCCAGGGAGCAGTTCTTC; cdr3_aa: CASNPGQGPREQFF
v_call: TRBV2; j_call: TRBJ2-6; clone_size: -; d_call: -; cdr3_nt: TGTGCCAGCAGGGGGGGGGCCATTCGCTCTGGGGCCAACGTCCTGACTTTC; cdr3_aa: CASRGGAIRSGANVLTF
v_call: TRBV5-1; j_call: TRBJ2-5; clone_size: -; d_call: TRBD2; cdr3_nt: TGCGCCAGCAGCTTACAAACGGGACTAGCGGGGTCGCAAGAGACCCAGTACTTC; cdr3_aa: CASSLQTGLAGSQETQYF
v_call: TRBV7-6; j_call: TRBJ1-6; clone_size: once; d_call: TRBD1; cdr3_nt: TGTGCCAGCAGCTTAGAGGACAGGGGGCATTCACCCCTCCACTTT; cdr3_aa: CASSLEDRGHSPLHF
v_call: TRBV30; j_call: TRBJ1-3; clone_size: -; d_call: TRBD1; cdr3_nt: TGTGCCTGGAGTGTAGGGACAGGGGCTGGAAACACCATATATTTT; cdr3_aa: CAWSVGTGAGNTIYF
v_call: TRBV19; j_call: TRBJ2-7; clone_size: -; d_call: TRBD1; cdr3_nt: TGTGCCAGTAGTATAGGTGGGACAGGATCCTACGAGCAGTACTTC; cdr3_aa: CASSIGGTGSYEQYF